A few counts support the clone carrying this TCR beta chain. This sample is drawn from a study of blood T cell repertoires in COVID-19. On the study more broadly: Researchers got acute and convalescent COVID-19 samples from the United States, Italy and Spain. From T cells, B-cell-depleted T cells, or PBMCs came the material, which was cDNA or gDNA.

Methods used by the authors: Amplification of reference gene primers provided the estimated nucleated cell counts. Clones were read by immunoSEQ multiplex PCR, and TCRdb kept only the in-frame ones, dropping some. V and J calls and clone size are given by that table; D and trimming were obtained from the DNA. Of 100,000 to 150,000 clones in the sample, approximately 81% were seen once. The V gene's germline CDR1 is SGHAT and CDR2 FQNNGV. V was pared by 6 bases and J by 7 bases, with 12 bases between. The CDR3 is made up of 12 amino acids. The specimen sequenced was peripheral blood. V usage is TRBV11-2 and J usage is TRBJ1-1, with D hard to call. This TCR came from a woman aged 60-75 years with active or convalescent COVID-19. In DNA form, the CDR3 reads TGTGCCAGCAGTACCAGAGGAGGTGAAGCTTTCTTT. This sequence encodes CASSTRGGEAFF.